The entry below gives a single T cell receptor (beta chain) sequence along with its context. Its antigen is currently unknown. The CDR3 has 10 amino acids. Trimming removed 3 bases at V and 5 bases at J, with 4 bases between. Looked up from germline, CDR1 is DFQATT and CDR2 is SNEGSKA (reference sequence). Profiled with immunoSEQ multiplex PCR; TCRdb holds only in-frame clones, not every one. The sample has 75,000 to 95,000 clones; roughly 90% are singletons. The data were obtained in a study of T cell responses to AZD1222 COVID-19 vaccine. General study results and limits: Donors in the cohort were predominantly white British and more often female, and clonal diversity was possibly underestimated. Two doses of AZD1222 preceded a rise in Spike-specific TCR breadth and depth.

The source material was peripheral blood, sampled on day 0 of AZD1222 vaccination. The chain joins TRBV20-1 to TRBJ2-5, with no clear D. The TCR originated in an adult in good health. CDR3 loop: CSASWETQYF. The DNA of the CDR3 is TGCAGTGCTAGTTGGGAGACCCAGTACTTC.